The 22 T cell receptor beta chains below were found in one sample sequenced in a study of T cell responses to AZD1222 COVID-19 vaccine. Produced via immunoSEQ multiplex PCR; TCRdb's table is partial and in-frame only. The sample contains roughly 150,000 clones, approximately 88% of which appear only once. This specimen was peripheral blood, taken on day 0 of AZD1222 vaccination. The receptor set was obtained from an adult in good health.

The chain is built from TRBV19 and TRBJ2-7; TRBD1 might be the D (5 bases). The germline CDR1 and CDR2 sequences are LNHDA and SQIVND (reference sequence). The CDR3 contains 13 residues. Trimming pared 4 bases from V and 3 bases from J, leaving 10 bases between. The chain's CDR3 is CASSRTQGYEQYF. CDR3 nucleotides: TGTGCCAGTAGTAGGACCCAGGGCTACGAGCAGTACTTC.

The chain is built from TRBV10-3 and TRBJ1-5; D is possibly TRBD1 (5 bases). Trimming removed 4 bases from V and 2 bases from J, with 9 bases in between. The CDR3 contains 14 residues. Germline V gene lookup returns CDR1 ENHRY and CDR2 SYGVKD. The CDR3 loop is CAISVTDGNQPQHF. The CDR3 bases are TGTGCCATCAGTGTGACAGACGGCAATCAGCCCCAGCATTTT.

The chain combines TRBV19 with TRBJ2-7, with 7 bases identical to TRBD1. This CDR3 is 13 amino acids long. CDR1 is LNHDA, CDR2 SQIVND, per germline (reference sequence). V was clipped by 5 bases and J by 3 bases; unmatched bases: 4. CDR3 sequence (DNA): TGTGCCAGTAGTGCTCACAGGGGCTACGAGCAGTACTTC. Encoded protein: CASSAHRGYEQYF.

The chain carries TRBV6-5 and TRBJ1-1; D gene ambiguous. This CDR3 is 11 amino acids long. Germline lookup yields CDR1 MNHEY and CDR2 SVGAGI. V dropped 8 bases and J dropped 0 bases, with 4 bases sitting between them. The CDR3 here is CASGVNTEAFF. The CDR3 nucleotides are TGTGCCAGCGGGGTGAACACTGAAGCTTTCTTT.

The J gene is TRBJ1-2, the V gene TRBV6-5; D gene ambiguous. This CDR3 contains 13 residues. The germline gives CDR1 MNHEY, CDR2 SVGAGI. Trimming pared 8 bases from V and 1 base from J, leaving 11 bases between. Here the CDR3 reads CASSRGSNYGYTF. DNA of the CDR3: TGTGCCAGCTCCCGGGGTAGTAACTATGGCTACACCTTC.

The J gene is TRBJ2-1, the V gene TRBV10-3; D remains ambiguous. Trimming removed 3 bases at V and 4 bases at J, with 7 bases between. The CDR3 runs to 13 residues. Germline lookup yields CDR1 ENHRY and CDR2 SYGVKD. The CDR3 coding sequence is TGTGCCATCAGTGATAGCCTTTACAATGAGCAGTTCTTC. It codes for CAISDSLYNEQFF.

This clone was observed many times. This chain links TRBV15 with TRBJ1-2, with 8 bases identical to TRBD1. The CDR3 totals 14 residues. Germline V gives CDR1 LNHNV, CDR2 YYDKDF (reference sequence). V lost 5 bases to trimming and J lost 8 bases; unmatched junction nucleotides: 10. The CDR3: CATSRRTTGEGYTF. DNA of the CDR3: TGTGCCACCAGCCGTAGGACGACAGGGGAAGGCTACACCTTC.

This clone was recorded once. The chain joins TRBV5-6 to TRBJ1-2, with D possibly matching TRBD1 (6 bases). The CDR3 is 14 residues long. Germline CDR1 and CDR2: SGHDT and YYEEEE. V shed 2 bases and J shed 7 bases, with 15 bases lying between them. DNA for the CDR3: TGTGCCAGCAGCTTATGGCAGGGGAAGTCTGGCTACACCTTC. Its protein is CASSLWQGKSGYTF.

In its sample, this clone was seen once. The CDR3 loop is CASSTLAAYNEQFF. The DNA for the CDR3 is TGTGCCAGTAGTACTCTAGCGGCCTACAATGAGCAGTTCTTC. The rearrangement joins TRBV19 to TRBJ2-1; TRBD2 aligns across 7 bases. The CDR3 is 14 residues long. Germline CDR1 is LNHDA and CDR2 is SQIVND (reference sequence). Trimming removed 4 bases from V and 2 bases from J; junction bases left unmatched: 2.

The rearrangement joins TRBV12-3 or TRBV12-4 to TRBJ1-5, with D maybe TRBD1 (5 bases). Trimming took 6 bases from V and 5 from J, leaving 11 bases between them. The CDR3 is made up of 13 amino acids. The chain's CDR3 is CASRHSRDQPQHF. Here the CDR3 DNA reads TGTGCCAGCAGGCACTCCAGGGATCAGCCCCAGCATTTT.

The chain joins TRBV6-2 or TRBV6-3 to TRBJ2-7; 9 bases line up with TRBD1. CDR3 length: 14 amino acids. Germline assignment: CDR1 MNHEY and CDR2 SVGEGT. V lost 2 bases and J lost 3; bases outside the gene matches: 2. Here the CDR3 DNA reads TGTGCCAGCAGTTACGTGACAGGGGGCTACGAGCAGTACTTC. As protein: CASSYVTGGYEQYF.

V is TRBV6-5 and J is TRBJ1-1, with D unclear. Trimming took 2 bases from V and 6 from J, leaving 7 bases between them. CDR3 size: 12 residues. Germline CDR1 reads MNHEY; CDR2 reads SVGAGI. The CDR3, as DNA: TGTGCCAGCAGTTACCCGGGCGCTGAAGCTTTCTTT. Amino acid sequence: CASSYPGAEAFF.

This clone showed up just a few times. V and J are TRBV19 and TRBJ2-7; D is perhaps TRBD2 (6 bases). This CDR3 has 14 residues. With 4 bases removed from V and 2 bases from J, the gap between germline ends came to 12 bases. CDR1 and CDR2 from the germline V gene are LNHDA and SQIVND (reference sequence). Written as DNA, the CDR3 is TGTGCCAGTAGTAACGGGGCGGGACCCTACGAGCAGTACTTC. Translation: CASSNGAGPYEQYF.

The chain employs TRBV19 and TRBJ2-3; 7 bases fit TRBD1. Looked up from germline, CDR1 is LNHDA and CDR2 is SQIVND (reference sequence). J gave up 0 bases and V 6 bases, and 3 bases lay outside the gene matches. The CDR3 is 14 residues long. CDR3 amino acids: CASSRDSSTDTQYF. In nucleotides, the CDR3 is TGTGCCAGTAGCCGGGACAGTAGCACAGATACGCAGTATTTT.

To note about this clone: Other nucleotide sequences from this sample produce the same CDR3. CDR3 bases: TGTGCCAGCAGCGGGAGCACAGATACGCAGTATTTT. It specifies CASSGSTDTQYF. The V and J genes are TRBV5-5 and TRBJ2-3; D unclear. The V end lost 4 bases, the J end lost 0 bases, and 3 bases lay between the germline ends. Germline-derived CDR1 and CDR2 are SGHKS and YYEKEE (reference sequence). This CDR3 spans 12 amino acids.

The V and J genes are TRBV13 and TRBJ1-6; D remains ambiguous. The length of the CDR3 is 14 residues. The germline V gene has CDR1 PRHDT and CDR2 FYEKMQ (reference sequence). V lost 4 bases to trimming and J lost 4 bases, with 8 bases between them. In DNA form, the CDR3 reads TGTGCCAGCAGCTCATCGGGGTATAATTCACCCCTCCACTTT. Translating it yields CASSSSGYNSPLHF.

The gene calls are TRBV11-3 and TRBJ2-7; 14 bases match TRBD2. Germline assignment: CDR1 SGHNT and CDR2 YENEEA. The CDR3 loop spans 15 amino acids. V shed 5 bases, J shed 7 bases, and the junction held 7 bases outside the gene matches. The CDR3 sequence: CASSPGTSGSGEQYF. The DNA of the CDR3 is TGTGCCAGCAGCCCCGGGACTAGCGGGAGTGGAGAGCAGTACTTC.

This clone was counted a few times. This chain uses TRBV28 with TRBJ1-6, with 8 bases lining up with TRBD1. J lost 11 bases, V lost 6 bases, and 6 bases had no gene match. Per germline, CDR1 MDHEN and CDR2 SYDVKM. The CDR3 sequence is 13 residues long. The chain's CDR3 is CASRDRAGAPLHF. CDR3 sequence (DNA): TGTGCCAGCAGGGACAGGGCCGGAGCACCCCTCCACTTT.

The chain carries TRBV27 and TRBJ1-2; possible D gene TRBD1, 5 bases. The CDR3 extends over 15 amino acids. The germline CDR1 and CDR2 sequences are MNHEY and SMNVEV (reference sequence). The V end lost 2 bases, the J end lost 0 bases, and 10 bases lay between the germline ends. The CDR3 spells CASSLVAGTNYGYTF. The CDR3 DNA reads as TGTGCCAGCAGTTTAGTGGCAGGGACTAACTATGGCTACACCTTC.

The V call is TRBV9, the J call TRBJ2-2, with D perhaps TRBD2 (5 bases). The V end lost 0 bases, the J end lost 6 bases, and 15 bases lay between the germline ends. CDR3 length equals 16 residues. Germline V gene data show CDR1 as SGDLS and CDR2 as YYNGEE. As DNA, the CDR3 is TGTGCCAGCAGCGTAGGTATTCTAGCCCTTCCCGGGGAGCTGTTTTTT. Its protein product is CASSVGILALPGELFF. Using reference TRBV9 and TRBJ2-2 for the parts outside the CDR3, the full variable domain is DSGVTQTPKHLITATGQRVTLRCSPRSGDLSVYWYQQSLDQGLQFLIQYYNGEERAKGNILERFSAQQFPDLHSELNLSSLELGDSALYFCASSVGILALPGELFFGEGSRLTVL.

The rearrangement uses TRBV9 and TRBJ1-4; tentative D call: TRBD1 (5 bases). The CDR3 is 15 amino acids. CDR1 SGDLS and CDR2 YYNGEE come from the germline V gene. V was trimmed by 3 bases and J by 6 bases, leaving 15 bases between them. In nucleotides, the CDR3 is TGTGCCAGCAGCGGTTCGGGGGAAAGGGATGAAAAACTGTTTTTT. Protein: CASSGSGERDEKLFF.

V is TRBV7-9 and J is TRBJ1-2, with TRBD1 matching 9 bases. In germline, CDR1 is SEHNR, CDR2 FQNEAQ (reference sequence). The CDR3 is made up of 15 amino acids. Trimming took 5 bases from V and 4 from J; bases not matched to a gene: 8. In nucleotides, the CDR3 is TGTGCCAGCAGCGAGACAGGGGGGGTACTCTATGGCTACACCTTC. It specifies CASSETGGVLYGYTF.